The rows below give T cell receptor beta chains drawn from one sample of a study of T cell responses to AZD1222 COVID-19 vaccine. Clones were sequenced by immunoSEQ multiplex PCR, and TCRdb holds only the in-frame ones, with some missing. The profile covers 200,000 to 250,000 clones, with roughly 94% appearing a single time and roughly 1.8% taken by the ten largest. Here the sequenced sample was peripheral blood, taken 28 days after the second dose of the MenACWY control vaccine. These receptors originate from an adult who received the MenACWY meningococcal vaccine as a control. The CDR3 runs from the conserved cysteine through the conserved F or W. The D gene is left open where the match is weak. A clone size is listed for some rows: how often the clone was seen (once, few, many), or a class if it is expanded.

size	V	J	D	CDR3	DNA
-	TRBV30	TRBJ1-5	TRBD1	CAWSTGGKSNQPQHF	TGTGCCTGGAGTACAGGGGGAAAAAGCAATCAGCCCCAGCATTTT
-	TRBV11-1	TRBJ2-3	TRBD1	CASSLGQGTDTQYF	TGTGCCAGCAGCCTCGGACAGGGCACAGATACGCAGTATTTT
-	TRBV6-6	TRBJ1-5	-	CASSSTGNQPQHF	TGTGCCAGCAGTTCAACAGGGAATCAGCCCCAGCATTTT
-	TRBV5-5	TRBJ2-7	TRBD1	CASSSRTGYSYEQYF	TGTGCCAGCAGCTCCCGGACAGGGTACTCCTACGAGCAGTACTTC
-	TRBV6-5	TRBJ1-6	-	CASSFGGNSPLHF	TGTGCCAGCAGTTTCGGGGGGAATTCACCCCTCCACTTT
-	TRBV16	TRBJ2-7	-	CASSQLRRIGLSEQYF	TGTGCCAGCAGCCAACTGAGGCGCATAGGCCTGAGCGAGCAGTACTTC
-	TRBV14	TRBJ1-2	-	CASSQGGPFGYTF	TGTGCCAGCAGCCAAGGAGGGCCGTTCGGCTACACCTTC
-	TRBV19	TRBJ1-5	-	CASTWTGDQPQHF	TGTGCCAGTACCTGGACGGGAGATCAGCCCCAGCATTTT
-	TRBV5-1	TRBJ2-7	-	CASTGTGDLREQYF	TGCGCCAGCACGGGAACAGGGGACTTGCGTGAGCAGTACTTC
-	TRBV9	TRBJ2-1	TRBD2	CASSVAGTSGLNEQFF	TGTGCCAGCAGCGTAGCCGGGACTAGCGGCCTCAATGAGCAGTTCTTC
-	TRBV5-1	TRBJ1-4	-	CASSLLGENHEKLFF	TGCGCCAGCAGCTTGCTAGGGGAAAATCATGAAAAACTGTTTTTT
-	TRBV11-1	TRBJ2-1	-	CASSPQGRYNEQFF	TGTGCCAGCAGCCCACAGGGAAGGTACAATGAGCAGTTCTTC
-	TRBV7-2	TRBJ1-3	-	CASSLVGRPASSGNTIYF	TGTGCCAGCAGCCTCGTGGGCAGGCCGGCGAGCTCTGGAAACACCATATATTTT
-	TRBV6-6	TRBJ1-5	TRBD1	CASSYEGQVSSRPQHF	TGTGCCAGCAGTTATGAAGGACAGGTGTCTTCTCGGCCCCAGCATTTT
-	TRBV18	TRBJ1-1	-	CASSPWTVGDRGTEAFF	TGTGCCAGCTCACCATGGACGGTCGGTGATAGGGGCACTGAAGCTTTCTTT
-	TRBV5-4	TRBJ2-5	-	CASSRTGGETQYF	TGTGCCAGCAGCAGGACAGGAGGGGAGACCCAGTACTTC
-	TRBV7-2	TRBJ1-1	-	CASSLGAAAMNTEAFF	TGTGCCAGCAGCTTAGGGGCAGCTGCCATGAACACTGAAGCTTTCTTT
few	TRBV28	TRBJ1-5	TRBD1	CASTDRGLRDNQPQHF	TGTGCCAGCACCGACAGGGGGTTGAGGGACAATCAGCCCCAGCATTTT
-	TRBV27	TRBJ1-1	TRBD1	CASSLRTGATNTEAFF	TGTGCCAGCAGTCTTCGGACAGGGGCCACGAACACTGAAGCTTTCTTT
-	TRBV28	TRBJ2-7	TRBD1	CASTPGGGQAYEQYF	TGTGCCAGCACCCCAGGTGGGGGACAGGCCTACGAGCAGTACTTC
-	TRBV5-6	TRBJ2-1	-	CASSLRDEGSYNEQFF	TGTGCCAGCAGCTTGAGGGACGAGGGCTCCTACAATGAGCAGTTCTTC
-	TRBV6-5	TRBJ2-5	-	CASSRKGETQYF	TGTGCCAGCAGTCGAAAAGGAGAGACCCAGTACTTC
-	TRBV28	TRBJ2-3	TRBD2	CASSPTSGDTDTQYF	TGTGCCAGCAGTCCCACTAGCGGGGACACAGATACGCAGTATTTT
-	TRBV14	TRBJ2-7	TRBD2	CASSHRTLLAGGSYEQYF	TGTGCCAGCAGCCACCGCACCTTACTAGCGGGAGGCTCCTACGAGCAGTACTTC
-	TRBV5-1	TRBJ1-6	-	CASSFGGDSPLHF	TGCGCCAGCAGCTTTGGAGGGGATTCACCCCTCCACTTT
-	TRBV9	TRBJ1-2	-	CASSAGRTHLDYGYTF	TGTGCCAGCAGCGCGGGGAGAACACATTTAGACTATGGCTACACCTTC
-	TRBV7-9	TRBJ2-7	-	CASSRQGNEQYF	TGTGCCAGCAGCCGCCAGGGGAACGAGCAGTACTTC
-	TRBV6-2/TRBV6-3	TRBJ2-1	TRBD2	CASSYGPGTSFNEQFF	TGTGCCAGCAGTTACGGCCCCGGGACTAGCTTCAATGAGCAGTTCTTC
-	TRBV5-1	TRBJ1-1	-	CASSLGLNTEAFF	TGCGCCAGCAGCTTGGGTCTGAACACTGAAGCTTTCTTT
-	TRBV2	TRBJ2-2	-	CASSENKVASTGELFF	TGTGCCAGCAGTGAAAATAAGGTGGCGAGCACCGGGGAGCTGTTTTTT
-	TRBV11-2	TRBJ2-7	-	CASLTDGYEQYF	TGTGCCAGCTTAACCGACGGCTACGAGCAGTACTTC
-	TRBV6-2/TRBV6-3	TRBJ1-5	-	CASSYLAVQNQPQHF	TGTGCCAGCAGTTACTTGGCTGTCCAGAATCAGCCCCAGCATTTT
-	TRBV6-1	TRBJ1-1	-	CASSEDQGRRTEAFF	TGTGCCAGCAGTGAAGATCAGGGGAGGAGGACTGAAGCTTTCTTT
-	TRBV19	TRBJ1-2	-	CASQADRNYGYTF	TGTGCCAGTCAAGCGGACAGAAACTATGGCTACACCTTC
-	TRBV18	TRBJ2-1	-	CASSPVGDANEQFF	TGTGCCAGCTCACCGGTGGGGGATGCCAATGAGCAGTTCTTC
-	TRBV29-1	TRBJ2-7	-	CSAGQQQSNEQYF	TGCAGCGCGGGACAACAACAATCGAACGAGCAGTACTTC
-	TRBV19	TRBJ2-5	TRBD2	CASSPLGLAGETQYF	TGTGCCAGTAGTCCACTGGGACTAGCGGGAGAGACCCAGTACTTC
-	TRBV6-2/TRBV6-3	TRBJ1-2	TRBD1	CASSDLGQGFYADGYTF	TGTGCCAGCAGCGACCTGGGACAGGGATTTTATGCGGATGGCTACACCTTC
-	TRBV5-1	TRBJ2-7	-	CASRKAGSYEQYF	TGCGCCAGCAGAAAGGCTGGGTCCTACGAGCAGTACTTC
-	TRBV28	TRBJ1-2	TRBD1	CASSPGTGLRYTF	TGTGCCAGCAGTCCCGGGACAGGCTTGAGGTACACCTTC
once	TRBV5-5	TRBJ1-2	-	CASSLEALFYGYTF	TGTGCCAGCAGCTTGGAGGCACTGTTCTATGGCTACACCTTC
-	TRBV7-3	TRBJ2-7	TRBD1	CASSPTGVPYEQYF	TGTGCCAGCAGCCCTACAGGGGTACCCTACGAGCAGTACTTC
-	TRBV6-2/TRBV6-3	TRBJ1-1	TRBD1	CASSYSGTGGTEAFF	TGTGCCAGCAGTTACTCGGGGACAGGGGGCACTGAAGCTTTCTTT
-	TRBV13	TRBJ2-3	TRBD2	CASSLGGTSGVTDTQYF	TGTGCCAGCAGCTTAGGTGGGACTAGCGGGGTTACAGATACGCAGTATTTT
-	TRBV18	TRBJ1-4	-	CASSHSRTSGNEKLFF	TGTGCCAGCTCGCACTCCCGGACGAGCGGTAATGAAAAACTGTTTTTT
-	TRBV6-6	TRBJ2-7	-	CASSYGTPYYEQYF	TGTGCCAGCAGTTACGGGACACCGTACTACGAGCAGTACTTC
once	TRBV6-5	TRBJ2-2	TRBD2	CASRRGITGELFF	TGTGCCAGCAGGCGGGGGATCACCGGGGAGCTGTTTTTT